A single sample is the source of the 20 T cell receptor beta chains below, sequenced in a study of response to subunit inactivated influenza vaccine (dated by TCRdb to 2017 to 2018). Library creation used RT-PCR. The listed sequencing device is Illumina HiSeq 2500. TCRdb trimmed the raw reads at Q25, called clones with MiXCR and kept productive beta chains. Rows with one shared CDR3 protein collapse into an entry with the most common genes and DNA. Present in this sample are just under 250,000 distinct CDR3 sequences, 10% to 15% of which were seen just once. Jointly, the top ten make up under 10% of the sample. The sequences come from non-naive T cells sorted from PBMCs, collected 14 to 15 days before vaccination. The cell subset or site label, as the study defines it: memory T cell fraction. All receptors derive from a man aged 50 to 60 who received an inactivated influenza vaccine. Donor details come from another sample of the same person, matched by shared clones.

CDR3 residues: CSVAPRADEQFF. DNA for the CDR3: TGCAGCGTTGCACCGCGAGCCGATGAGCAGTTCTTC. V and J are TRBV29-1 and TRBJ2-1; D gene ambiguous. The V end lost 4 bases, the J end lost 8 bases, and 12 bases lay between the germline ends. Germline V gene sequence: CDR1 SQVTM, CDR2 ANQGSEA. This CDR3 has 12 amino acids.

The table lists this clonotype with many counts. V and J are TRBV19 and TRBJ2-2; D tentatively fits TRBD1 or TRBD2 (6 bases each). V was shortened by 0 bases and J by 4 bases, with 9 bases between the two germline ends. The CDR3 contains 15 residues. CDR1 and CDR2 from the germline V gene are LNHDA and SQIVND (reference sequence). CDR3 sequence: CASSIEGGGTGELFF. The DNA for the CDR3 is TGTGCCAGTAGTATAGAAGGGGGAGGCACCGGGGAGCTGTTTTTT.

The chain links TRBV6-1 to TRBJ2-7, with 7 bases aligning to TRBD1. V gave up 0 bases and J gave up 1 base; unmatched junction bases: 3. Looked up from germline, CDR1 is MNHNS and CDR2 is SASEGT. The CDR3 extends over 15 amino acids. Here the CDR3 reads CASSEAAGGSYEQYF. The CDR3, as DNA: TGTGCCAGCAGTGAAGCAGCAGGGGGATCCTACGAGCAGTACTTC.

This clonotype occurred a few times. The genes are TRBV7-2 and TRBJ2-7; possibly TRBD2 for D (5 bases). Germline CDR1 SGHTA, CDR2 FQGNSA. The CDR3 loop spans 14 amino acids. With 5 bases removed from V and 2 bases from J, the gap between germline ends came to 13 bases. The CDR3: CASSLQAETYEQYF. The CDR3 DNA is TGTGCCAGCAGCCTTCAAGCGGAGACCTACGAGCAGTACTTC.

CDR3 sequence (DNA): TGCGCCAGCAGCCAGAGTAGCGGGTGGGATTACAATGAGCAGTTCTTC. Translation gives CASSQSSGWDYNEQFF. The V gene is TRBV4-1, the J gene TRBJ2-1; 7 bases align to TRBD2. V shed 3 bases, J shed 4 bases, and the junction held 9 bases outside the gene matches. CDR3 length equals 16 residues. The V gene's germline CDR1 is MGHRA and CDR2 YSYEKL.

This clonotype was found a few times. The V gene is TRBV10-3, the J gene TRBJ1-5; D is uncertain. The CDR3 runs to 14 residues. Deletions cut 10 bases from V and 1 base from J, with 14 bases between. The germline CDR1 and CDR2 sequences are ENHRY and SYGVKD. The CDR3 is CATGDAGSNQPQHF. The CDR3 DNA reads TGTGCCACGGGCGATGCGGGGAGCAATCAGCCCCAGCATTTT.

In its sample, this clonotype was seen a few times. The rearrangement links TRBV6-2 or TRBV6-3 to TRBJ2-2; 11 bases align to TRBD2. Germline trimming cut 7 bases from V and 6 bases from J; bases unmatched to any gene: 10. Germline V gene sequence: CDR1 MNHEY, CDR2 SVGEGT. CDR3 length equals 16 residues. Here the CDR3 reads CASTNGLAGGAGELFF. The DNA for the CDR3 is TGTGCCAGCACCAACGGACTAGCGGGTGGGGCCGGGGAGCTGTTTTTT.

The sample holds many counts of this clonotype. V gene TRBV4-1 combines with J gene TRBJ2-5; D not resolved. The V end was cut by 1 base, the J end by 5 bases, with 14 bases between. Germline V lookup: CDR1 MGHRA, CDR2 YSYEKL. The CDR3 extends over 15 amino acids. The CDR3 loop reads CASSQVNRISETQYF. CDR3 sequence (DNA): TGCGCCAGCAGCCAAGTAAATAGGATATCTGAGACCCAGTACTTC.

This rearrangement joins TRBV5-4 to TRBJ1-6; 8 bases match TRBD1. After removal of 3 bases from V and 0 bases from J, the junction contained 14 bases not matched to a gene. Germline CDR1 is SGHNT and CDR2 is YYREEE (reference sequence). The CDR3 spans 20 residues. CDR3 DNA sequence: TGTGCCAGCAGCTCCCCGGGACAGGTTAATGGAGGCTCCTATAATTCACCCCTCCACTTT. The encoded protein is CASSSPGQVNGGSYNSPLHF.

In this sample, this clonotype turned up a few times. The chain uses TRBV28 and TRBJ2-1, with 9 nucleotides matching TRBD2. The trim removed 5 bases at V and 9 bases at J, leaving 14 bases unmatched. Germline-derived CDR1 and CDR2 are MDHEN and SYDVKM. The CDR3 is made up of 16 amino acids. The DNA for the CDR3 is TGTGCCAGCAGTGGGCGGATAGCGGGAGTTCTCGGTGAGCAGTTCTTC. It translates to CASSGRIAGVLGEQFF.

This chain uses TRBV5-5 with TRBJ2-7; the D is unclear. V was pared by 1 base and J by 0 bases, with 14 bases between. The CDR3 contains 16 residues. The germline V gene encodes CDR1 SGHKS and CDR2 YYEKEE (reference sequence). The CDR3 nucleotides read TGTGCCAGCAGCTTGATGGTGAACGGCCCCTCCTACGAGCAGTACTTC. This encodes CASSLMVNGPSYEQYF.

This clonotype was seen more than once but under ten times. This sequence joins TRBV10-3 and TRBJ2-7; TRBD1 might be the D (6 bases). Germline CDR1 ENHRY, CDR2 SYGVKD. The CDR3 spans 13 residues. Trimming took off 8 bases at V and 5 bases at J, with 16 bases between the two ends. CDR3: CAIRGTSGDEQYF. The CDR3 coding sequence is TGTGCCATCCGTGGGACATCGGGCGACGAGCAGTACTTC.

This clonotype was recorded many times. The chain links TRBV27 to TRBJ2-7; 8 nucleotides align to TRBD1. The CDR3 is 12 residues long. Germline values: CDR1 MNHEY, CDR2 SMNVEV (reference sequence). The J segment lost 11 bases and the V segment lost 5 bases, leaving 8 bases of the junction unmatched. The CDR3 reads CASSLSGQGEYF. CDR3 nucleotides: TGTGCCAGCAGTCTTTCAGGACAGGGCGAGTACTTC.

Here the CDR3 reads CASSYRLADTQYF. The CDR3 coding sequence is TGTGCCAGCAGTTACCGACTGGCGGATACGCAGTATTTT. The chain joins TRBV28 to TRBJ2-3, with D unresolved. Looked up from germline, CDR1 is MDHEN and CDR2 is SYDVKM. This CDR3 region has 13 residues. V was cut by 4 bases and J by 6 bases, with 11 bases left in between.

This clonotype was recorded a few times. The chain employs TRBV7-2 and TRBJ2-5; 7 bases are a match to TRBD2. The CDR3 runs 14 residues. The germline V gene encodes CDR1 SGHTA and CDR2 FQGNSA. The junction had 7 bases not matched to a gene; V was cut back by 5 bases and J by 4 bases. The CDR3 here is CASSPGRVIETQYF. The CDR3 nucleotides read TGTGCCAGCAGCCCTGGGAGGGTAATAGAGACCCAGTACTTC.

This clonotype was recorded at least ten times. This chain uses TRBV7-2 with TRBJ2-5; tentative D call: TRBD1 (6 bases). CDR3 length equals 15 residues. Germline V gives CDR1 SGHTA, CDR2 FQGNSA. With 5 bases removed from V and 7 bases from J, the gap between germline ends came to 20 bases. CDR3 region: CASSPQGTGFSTQYF. The DNA for the CDR3 is TGTGCCAGCAGCCCGCAGGGGACGGGCTTTTCGACCCAGTACTTC.

This clonotype was seen at least ten times. The CDR3 here is CASSFLAGGRNEQFF. DNA of the CDR3: TGTGCCAGCAGTTTCTTGGCGGGAGGCCGCAATGAGCAGTTCTTC. The chain has TRBV12-3 or TRBV12-4 and TRBJ2-1; 8 bases fit TRBD2. Germline trimming cut 3 bases from V and 6 bases from J; bases unmatched to any gene: 7. The CDR3 runs 15 residues.

The chain couples TRBV10-3 to TRBJ2-1, with 11 bases fitting TRBD2. With V trimmed by 3 bases and J by 8 bases, 9 bases remained unmatched. Per germline, CDR1 ENHRY and CDR2 SYGVKD. The CDR3 sequence is 16 residues long. This CDR3 reads CAISERLAGGGDEQFF. CDR3 in DNA: TGTGCCATCAGTGAACGGCTAGCGGGAGGCGGAGATGAGCAGTTCTTC.

The V gene is TRBV24-1, the J gene TRBJ2-1; tentatively, D is TRBD2 (5 bases). Looked up from germline, CDR1 is KGHDR and CDR2 is SFDVKD. CDR3 length equals 12 residues. With 10 bases removed from V and 5 bases from J, the gap between germline ends came to 11 bases. CDR3 DNA sequence: TGTGCCACAGGTCGGGGTAACAATGAGCAGTTCTTC. It is translated as CATGRGNNEQFF.

This clonotype was found a few times. The V gene is TRBV23-1, the J gene TRBJ2-1; D is unresolved. TRBV23-1 is placed among ORFs of uncertain function. The CDR3 has 16 residues. V lost 2 bases and J lost 7, with 18 bases in between. Here the CDR3 reads CASSQPLKSFPNEQFF. CDR3 bases: TGCGCCAGCAGTCAACCCCTGAAGAGTTTCCCGAATGAGCAGTTCTTC.